This T cell receptor (beta chain) was recorded in a study of control samples from healthy donors and cancer patients. This clone turned up a few times. Germline values: CDR1 SGHAT, CDR2 FQNNGV. This CDR3 has 15 amino acids. V was cut by 5 bases and J by 5 bases, with 16 bases left in between. Profiling relied on immunoSEQ multiplex PCR, and the TCRdb table lists in-frame clones only, not all of them. The repertoire holds roughly 100,000 clones, with 92% as singletons. The chain employs TRBV11-2 and TRBJ2-1; D perhaps matches TRBD1 (6 bases). What was sequenced was blood. This receptor was taken from a woman aged 18-29 years in good health. CDR3 loop: CASSQPGEGNNEQFF. The CDR3 DNA is TGTGCCAGCAGCCAACCAGGGGAAGGGAACAATGAGCAGTTCTTC.